The rows below give T cell receptor beta chains drawn from one sample of a study of T cell responses to AZD1222 COVID-19 vaccine. This table comes from immunoSEQ multiplex PCR, and its TCRdb copy is limited to in-frame clones, with some not included. The profile covers under 150,000 clones, with roughly 87% appearing a single time and approximately 9.4% taken by the ten largest. The specimen was peripheral blood, collected 28 days after the second AZD1222 dose. The receptors stem from an adult who received the AZD1222 COVID-19 vaccine. Each CDR3 is given with its conserved first and last residue. Fields, in order: D gene, CDR3 length, V gene, J gene, clone size, CDR3 DNA, CDR3 protein. The D gene is left open where the match is weak. Size is stated for part of the rows, as once, few or many counts, or as a class when the clone is expanded.

TRBD2,15,TRBV7-6,TRBJ2-2,.,TGTGCCAGCAGCCCCGGGACTACCAAAACCGGGGAGCTGTTTTTT,CASSPGTTKTGELFF
.,14,TRBV10-1,TRBJ1-4,.,TGCGCCAGCAGTGAGGGGTCAACTAATGAAAAACTGTTTTTT,CASSEGSTNEKLFF
TRBD1,18,TRBV3-1/TRBV3-2,TRBJ1-2,.,TGTGCCAGCAGCCCCTTACTGGACAGGGGGCCCTCCCGCTATGGCTACACCTTC,CASSPLLDRGPSRYGYTF
.,16,TRBV5-6,TRBJ2-2,.,TGTGCCAGCAGCTTCCTGGGTGCCACGAACACCGGGGAGCTGTTTTTT,CASSFLGATNTGELFF
TRBD2,16,TRBV7-9,TRBJ2-3,.,TGTGCCAGCAGCTTAGCCCTAGCGGCGCGCACAGATACGCAGTATTTT,CASSLALAARTDTQYF
.,11,TRBV7-2,TRBJ1-1,once,TGTGCCAGCAGCTTGGTTGTTGAAGCTTTCTTT,CASSLVVEAFF
.,13,TRBV12-3/TRBV12-4,TRBJ1-3,few,TGTGCCAGCAGCTTAAACTCTGGAAACACCATATATTTT,CASSLNSGNTIYF
.,13,TRBV12-3/TRBV12-4,TRBJ1-2,once,TGTGCCAGCAGTCCTAATTTGGACTATGGCTACACCTTC,CASSPNLDYGYTF
.,15,TRBV3-1/TRBV3-2,TRBJ2-2,.,TGTGCCAGCAGCCAAGATCCGGACTCTTCCGGGGAGCTGTTTTTT,CASSQDPDSSGELFF
.,16,TRBV6-5,TRBJ1-5,.,TGTGCCAGCAGTTACTCACCAGTCAATAGCAATCAGCCCCAGCATTTT,CASSYSPVNSNQPQHF
TRBD1,15,TRBV7-2,TRBJ2-5,.,TGTGCCAGCAGCGAGGACAGGGGGAGGCAAGAGACCCAGTACTTC,CASSEDRGRQETQYF
TRBD2,17,TRBV19,TRBJ2-5,.,TGTGCCAGTAGTATCAGCGGGGGGTTGGATAGACAAGAGACCCAGTACTTC,CASSISGGLDRQETQYF
.,15,TRBV4-1,TRBJ1-6,.,TGCGCCAGCAGCCATCCGACAGGAGATAATTCACCCCTCCACTTT,CASSHPTGDNSPLHF
TRBD2,14,TRBV6-2/TRBV6-3,TRBJ2-3,.,TGTGCCAGCAGTTCCCCGACTAGCGCAGATACGCAGTATTTT,CASSSPTSADTQYF
.,15,TRBV7-8,TRBJ1-6,.,TGTGCCAGCAGCCTACCGCGGGGGCGTAATTCACCCCTCCACTTT,CASSLPRGRNSPLHF
.,15,TRBV2,TRBJ1-2,.,TGTGCCAGCACCCCCCTCGGGCAGGGGAACTATGGCTACACCTTC,CASTPLGQGNYGYTF
.,14,TRBV5-1,TRBJ2-5,.,TGCGCCAGCAAGTCCCAGGGGGGGACGGAGACCCAGTACTTC,CASKSQGGTETQYF
.,15,TRBV5-4,TRBJ2-3,.,TGTGCCAGCAGCTTGGACAGTTCTAGCACAGATACGCAGTATTTT,CASSLDSSSTDTQYF
TRBD1,12,TRBV6-5,TRBJ1-1,.,TGTGCCAGCAGGAGACAGGGGATTGTAGCTTTCTTT,CASRRQGIVAFF
TRBD2,18,TRBV5-6,TRBJ2-5,.,TGTGCCAGCAGCTTGGAGGCTAGCGGGAGGGTCTTCCAAGAGACCCAGTACTTC,CASSLEASGRVFQETQYF
.,15,TRBV15,TRBJ2-5,.,TGTGCCACCAGCAGAGGAGGCAGTTACCAAGAGACCCAGTACTTC,CATSRGGSYQETQYF
TRBD1,15,TRBV2,TRBJ1-6,.,TGTGCCAGCAAGGACAGGGGGGACTATAATTCACCCCTCCACTTT,CASKDRGDYNSPLHF
.,16,TRBV7-2,TRBJ1-5,.,TGTGCCAGCAGCTTAGTCTCAGGGTCGTATGATCAGCCCCAGCATTTT,CASSLVSGSYDQPQHF
TRBD1,16,TRBV11-2,TRBJ1-2,.,TGTGCCAGCAGCTTAACCCCGGACAGGGTAGCCTATGGCTACACCTTC,CASSLTPDRVAYGYTF
TRBD2,14,TRBV6-1,TRBJ2-3,.,TGTGCCAGCAGTGAAGCGGGCGGGGGGGATACGCAGTATTTT,CASSEAGGGDTQYF
.,12,TRBV5-4,TRBJ2-7,.,TGTGCCAGCAGCTTGGACGTCTACGAGCAGTACTTC,CASSLDVYEQYF
.,14,TRBV10-3,TRBJ1-1,.,TGTGCCATCAGTGATGGGCCACTGAACACTGAAGCTTTCTTT,CAISDGPLNTEAFF
.,15,TRBV5-1,TRBJ1-1,.,TGCGCCAGCAGCTTACTGGGGACTACGAACACTGAAGCTTTCTTT,CASSLLGTTNTEAFF